This T cell receptor beta chain is from a study of control samples from healthy donors and cancer patients. The CDR3 consists of 13 residues. Germline V gene sequence: CDR1 GTSNPN, CDR2 SVGIG (reference sequence). After removal of 7 bases from V and 6 bases from J, the junction contained 9 bases not matched to a gene. Using immunoSEQ multiplex PCR, the repertoire was profiled, and TCRdb retains in-frame clones only, with some absent. The sample has about 190,000 clones, approximately 90% seen once; the top ten hold 1.5% to 2%. V gene TRBV30 combines with J gene TRBJ2-4; 7 positions agree with TRBD2. The material sequenced was blood. The receptor comes from a young man in good health. The CDR3, as DNA: TGTGCCTTGTCGGGAGGTGTTGGAAACATTCAGTACTTC. It translates to CALSGGVGNIQYF.